One sample yielded the 18 T cell receptor beta chains listed below, sequenced in a study of early T cells in non-severe SARS-CoV-2 infection. Using its own MiXCR run on the 5' RACE reads, TCRdb lists one record per CDR3 protein. Here the sample spans over 95,000 distinct CDR3 sequences, approximately 16% being singletons. Sequenced input: whole blood. The receptors were sampled from an adult who was a healthcare worker with PCR-confirmed SARS-CoV-2 infection or an uninfected control (not recorded which).

This chain connects TRBV6-2 or TRBV6-3 to TRBJ2-7; D is possibly TRBD1 (5 bases). V was trimmed by 8 bases and J by 1 base, leaving 12 bases between them. Looked up from germline, CDR1 is MNHEY and CDR2 is SVGEGT. This CDR3 is 13 amino acids long. The CDR3 coding sequence is TGTGCCAGCGGCATCAGGGTTTCCTACGAGCAGTACTTC. Its translation: CASGIRVSYEQYF.

This clonotype has at least ten counts. CDR3 sequence reads: CATSDFWNNEQFF. The CDR3 DNA follows: TGTGCCACCAGTGATTTTTGGAACAATGAGCAGTTCTTC. The chain employs TRBV24-1 and TRBJ2-1, with D unresolved. This CDR3 contains 13 residues. Germline CDR1 reads KGHDR; CDR2 reads SFDVKD. V lost 1 base and J lost 5, with 5 bases in between.

V and J are TRBV6-2 or TRBV6-3 and TRBJ1-5; 12 nucleotides line up with TRBD1. This CDR3 comprises 15 residues. Germline CDR1 and CDR2: MNHEY and SVGEGT. Trimming cost V 4 bases and J 6 bases; bases outside gene matches: 4. CDR3 sequence (DNA): TGTGCCAGCAGTTCGGGACAGGGGGCATTTCAGCCCCAGCATTTT. The encoded protein is CASSSGQGAFQPQHF.

The V gene is TRBV9, the J gene TRBJ2-1; TRBD2 is a possible D gene (5 bases). V dropped 0 bases and J dropped 2 bases, with 6 bases sitting between them. Germline V gene data show CDR1 as SGDLS and CDR2 as YYNGEE. This CDR3 spans 14 amino acids. The CDR3 region has the DNA TGTGCCAGCAGCGTAGCACTAGCCTACAATGAGCAGTTCTTC. It encodes CASSVALAYNEQFF.

This chain joins TRBV28 and TRBJ2-7; D may be TRBD1 (6 bases). With 6 bases removed from V and 0 bases from J, the gap between germline ends came to 18 bases. The CDR3 runs to 16 residues. CDR1 is MDHEN and CDR2 is SYDVKM in the germline V gene. Here the CDR3 reads CASSSRGTASSYEQYF. In nucleotides, the CDR3 is TGTGCCAGCAGCTCCAGGGGCACCGCGAGCTCCTACGAGCAGTACTTC.

This clonotype has just a few counts. The chain has TRBV27 and TRBJ2-3; TRBD2 agrees at 13 bases. There are 20 residues in the CDR3. V gave up 6 bases and J gave up 0 bases; unmatched junction bases: 15. The germline CDR1 and CDR2 sequences are MNHEY and SMNVEV (reference sequence). The CDR3 nucleotides read TGTGCCAGCAGCCCCTTCCCCGGGACTAGCGGGGTCTCTAGCACAGATACGCAGTATTTT. Translation gives CASSPFPGTSGVSSTDTQYF.

This chain connects TRBV2 to TRBJ1-2; D gene unclear. Germline loops: CDR1 SNHLY, CDR2 FYNNEI. Trimming stripped 8 bases from V and 6 bases from J, with 10 bases between. CDR3 size: 11 residues. The CDR3 protein is CASGRTDGYTF. The DNA for the CDR3 is TGTGCCAGCGGGAGAACGGATGGCTACACCTTC. Filled out from reference TRBV2 and TRBJ1-2, the complete variable domain reads EPEVTQTPSHQVTQMGQEVILRCVPISNHLYFYWYRQILGQKVEFLVSFYNNEISEKSEIFDDQFSVERPDGSNFTLKIRSTKLEDSAMYFCASGRTDGYTFGSGTRLTVV.

The V call is TRBV5-1, the J call TRBJ2-7; D unclear. This CDR3 has 15 residues. V gave up 0 bases and J gave up 1 base, with 11 bases separating them. CDR1 and CDR2 (germline): SGHRS, YFSETQ. The CDR3 here is CASSLGSTTSYEQYF. The CDR3 bases are TGCGCCAGCAGCTTGGGGAGCACGACTTCCTACGAGCAGTACTTC.

This clonotype turned up a few times. The chain uses TRBV14 and TRBJ2-5, with D perhaps TRBD2 (5 bases). Trimming stripped 8 bases from V and 1 base from J, with 14 bases between. This CDR3 region has 14 residues. CDR1 and CDR2 (germline): SGHDN, FVKESK. The CDR3 region has the DNA TGTGCCAGCCGAGGGAGACGATCCCAAGAGACCCAGTACTTC. This translates into CASRGRRSQETQYF. Complete variable domain (other parts from reference TRBV14 and TRBJ2-5): EAGVTQFPSHSVIEKGQTVTLRCDPISGHDNLYWYRRVMGKEIKFLLHFVKESKQDESGMPNNRFLAERTGGTYSTLKVQPAELEDSGVYFCASRGRRSQETQYFGPGTRLLVL.

CDR3 nucleotides: TGTGCCAGCAGCCGGTTGATACCGGGACAGGGGACGGGAAACACCATATATTTT. Its translation is CASSRLIPGQGTGNTIYF. This chain uses TRBV6-5 with TRBJ1-3; 10 bases are a match to TRBD1. The trim removed 6 bases at V and 4 bases at J, leaving 15 bases unmatched. The CDR3 is 18 residues long. Germline assignment: CDR1 MNHEY and CDR2 SVGAGI.

This chain links TRBV6-1 with TRBJ1-1; 9 nucleotides agree with TRBD1. The CDR3 is 14 amino acids. V lost 3 bases, J lost 4 bases, and 3 bases stayed unmatched. Per germline, CDR1 MNHNS and CDR2 SASEGT. The CDR3 nucleotides are TGTGCCAGCAGTGACGGGACAGGGACCACTGAAGCTTTCTTT. This translates into CASSDGTGTTEAFF.

The V and J genes are TRBV27 and TRBJ2-1, with D tentatively TRBD1 (6 bases). The CDR3 has 16 amino acids. V was trimmed by 2 bases and J by 2 bases, leaving 13 bases between them. Germline V gene sequence: CDR1 MNHEY, CDR2 SMNVEV (reference sequence). This chain's CDR3 is CASSLSRDNTYNEQFF. Here the CDR3 DNA reads TGTGCCAGCAGTTTAAGCCGGGACAATACCTACAATGAGCAGTTCTTC.

The genes are TRBV19 and TRBJ2-1, with TRBD2 matching over 11 bases. The CDR3 contains 15 residues. Germline CDR1 is LNHDA and CDR2 is SQIVND (reference sequence). Losses at the gene ends were 4 bases for V and 7 bases for J; bases not matched to a gene: 6. The CDR3 bases are TGTGCCAGTAGTAGAACTAGCGGGAGTAAGAATGAGCAGTTCTTC. This sequence encodes CASSRTSGSKNEQFF.

This clonotype was found a few times. The rearrangement links TRBV29-1 to TRBJ2-6, with D tentatively TRBD1 (5 bases). Per the germline V gene, CDR1 is SQVTM and CDR2 is ANQGSEA. Trimming cost V 2 bases and J 0 bases, with 17 bases left between them. This CDR3 is 18 amino acids long. The CDR3 spells CSVERVRAGASGANVLTF. For the CDR3, the DNA is TGCAGCGTTGAACGGGTTCGGGCTGGGGCCTCTGGGGCCAACGTCCTGACTTTC.

This clonotype has more than one count but fewer than ten. This chain uses TRBV11-2 with TRBJ2-4, with 7 bases matching TRBD1. After removal of 5 bases from V and 0 bases from J, the junction contained 7 bases not matched to a gene. The CDR3 length is 16 residues. Germline V gene lookup returns CDR1 SGHAT and CDR2 FQNNGV. The CDR3 DNA follows: TGTGCCAGCAGCCATAAGACAGGGCTAGCCAAAAACATTCAGTACTTC. Translated, it gives CASSHKTGLAKNIQYF.

This clonotype was found many times. This chain connects TRBV20-1 to TRBJ2-7; 8 bases align to TRBD1. The length of the CDR3 is 11 residues. The V segment lost 4 bases and the J segment 7 bases; nucleotides outside the gene matches: 3. Germline-derived CDR1 and CDR2 are DFQATT and SNEGSKA (reference sequence). CDR3 nucleotide sequence: TGCAGTGCTACAGGACAGGGAGAGCAGTACTTC. As protein: CSATGQGEQYF.

V gene TRBV18 combines with J gene TRBJ1-1, with 7 bases that match TRBD1. Germline CDR1 reads KGHSH; CDR2 reads LQKENI. The CDR3 loop spans 16 amino acids. With 5 bases clipped from V and 0 bases from J, the junction kept 9 bases outside the gene matches. CDR3 nucleotide sequence: TGTGCCAGCTCAACGGGACAGCCGAGCCTGAACACTGAAGCTTTCTTT. It encodes CASSTGQPSLNTEAFF.

Ten or more counts support this clonotype. The V call is TRBV7-2, the J call TRBJ2-7, with 10 bases that match TRBD2. After removal of 5 bases from V and 2 bases from J, the junction contained 9 bases not matched to a gene. The CDR3 contains 16 residues. Germline-derived CDR1 and CDR2 are SGHTA and FQGNSA. The CDR3 loop is CASSPAGLAGAYEQYF. Here the CDR3 DNA reads TGTGCCAGCAGCCCCGCCGGGCTAGCGGGAGCCTACGAGCAGTACTTC.